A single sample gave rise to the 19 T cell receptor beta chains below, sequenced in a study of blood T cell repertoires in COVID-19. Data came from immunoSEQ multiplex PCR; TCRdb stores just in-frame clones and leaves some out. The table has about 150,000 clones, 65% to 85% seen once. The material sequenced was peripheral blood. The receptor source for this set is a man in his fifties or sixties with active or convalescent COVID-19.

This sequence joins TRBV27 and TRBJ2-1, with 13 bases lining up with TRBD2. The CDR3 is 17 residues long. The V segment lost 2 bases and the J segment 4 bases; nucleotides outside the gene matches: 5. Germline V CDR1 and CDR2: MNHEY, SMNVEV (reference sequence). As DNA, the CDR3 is TGTGCCAGCAGTTTACCCGTGACTAGCGGGAGGTACAATGAGCAGTTCTTC. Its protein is CASSLPVTSGRYNEQFF.

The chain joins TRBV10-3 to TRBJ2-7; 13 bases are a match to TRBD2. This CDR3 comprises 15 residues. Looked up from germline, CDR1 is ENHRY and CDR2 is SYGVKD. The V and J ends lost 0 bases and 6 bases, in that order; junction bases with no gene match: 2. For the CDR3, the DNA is TGTGCCATCAGTGAGTCACGGACTAGCGGGAGCGAGCAGTACTTC. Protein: CAISESRTSGSEQYF.

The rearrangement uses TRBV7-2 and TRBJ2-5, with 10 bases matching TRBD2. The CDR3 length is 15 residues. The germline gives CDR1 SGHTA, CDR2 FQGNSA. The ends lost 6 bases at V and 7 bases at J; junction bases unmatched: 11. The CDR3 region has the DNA TGTGCCAGCAGGAGTATAGCGGGAGGAGGGGTGACCCAGTACTTC. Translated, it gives CASRSIAGGGVTQYF. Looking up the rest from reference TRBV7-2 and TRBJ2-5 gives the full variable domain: GAGVSQSPSNKVTEKGKDVELRCDPISGHTALYWYRQSLGQGLEFLIYFQGNSAPDKSGLPSDRFSAERTGGSVSTLTIQRTQQEDSAVYLCASRSIAGGGVTQYFGPGTRLLVL.

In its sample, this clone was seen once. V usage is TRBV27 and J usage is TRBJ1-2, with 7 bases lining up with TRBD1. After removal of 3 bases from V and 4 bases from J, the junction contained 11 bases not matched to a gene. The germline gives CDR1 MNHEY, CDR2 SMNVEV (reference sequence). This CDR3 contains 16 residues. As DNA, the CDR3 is TGTGCCAGCAGTTTTCTGGACAGGAGCGAAGTCTATGGCTACACCTTC. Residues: CASSFLDRSEVYGYTF.

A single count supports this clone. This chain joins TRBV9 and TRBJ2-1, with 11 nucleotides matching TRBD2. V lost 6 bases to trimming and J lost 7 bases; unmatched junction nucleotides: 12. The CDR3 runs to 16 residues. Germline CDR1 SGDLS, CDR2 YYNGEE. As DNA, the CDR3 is TGTGCCAGCACCCTCGGGCTAGCGGGAGGCGAGAATGAGCAGTTCTTC. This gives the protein CASTLGLAGGENEQFF. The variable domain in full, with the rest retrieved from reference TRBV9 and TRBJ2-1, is DSGVTQTPKHLITATGQRVTLRCSPRSGDLSVYWYQQSLDQGLQFLIQYYNGEERAKGNILERFSAQQFPDLHSELNLSSLELGDSALYFCASTLGLAGGENEQFFGPGTRLTVL.

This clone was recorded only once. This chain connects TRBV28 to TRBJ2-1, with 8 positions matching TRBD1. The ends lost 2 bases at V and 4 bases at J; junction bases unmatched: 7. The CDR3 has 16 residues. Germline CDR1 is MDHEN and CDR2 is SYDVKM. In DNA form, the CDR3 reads TGTGCCAGCAGTTTAATTCAGGGGGCTTCATACAATGAGCAGTTCTTC. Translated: CASSLIQGASYNEQFF.

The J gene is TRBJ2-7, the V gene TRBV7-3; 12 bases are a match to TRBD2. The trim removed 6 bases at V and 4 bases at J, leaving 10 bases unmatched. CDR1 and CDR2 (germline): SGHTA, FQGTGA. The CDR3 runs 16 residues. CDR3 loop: CASRTSGSPRGYEQYF. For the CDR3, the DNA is TGTGCCAGCAGGACTAGCGGGAGCCCACGAGGGTACGAGCAGTACTTC. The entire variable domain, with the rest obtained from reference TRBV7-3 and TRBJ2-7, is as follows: GAGVSQTPSNKVTEKGKYVELRCDPISGHTALYWYRQSLGQGPEFLIYFQGTGAADDSGLPNDRFFAVRPEGSVSTLKIQRTERGDSAVYLCASRTSGSPRGYEQYFGPGTRLTVT.

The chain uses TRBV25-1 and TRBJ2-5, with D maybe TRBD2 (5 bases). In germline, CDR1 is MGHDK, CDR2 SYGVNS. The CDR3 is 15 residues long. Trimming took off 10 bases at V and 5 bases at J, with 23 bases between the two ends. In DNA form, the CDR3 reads TGTGCCACCTCACCGCTAGCCGCCCAAGGGGAGACCCAGTACTTC. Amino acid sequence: CATSPLAAQGETQYF.

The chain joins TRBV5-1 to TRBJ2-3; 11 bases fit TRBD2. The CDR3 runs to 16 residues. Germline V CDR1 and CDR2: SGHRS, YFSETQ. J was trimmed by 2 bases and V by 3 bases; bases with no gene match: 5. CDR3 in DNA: TGCGCCAGCAGCTCCCGGACTAGCGGGTACACAGATACGCAGTATTTT. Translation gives CASSSRTSGYTDTQYF.

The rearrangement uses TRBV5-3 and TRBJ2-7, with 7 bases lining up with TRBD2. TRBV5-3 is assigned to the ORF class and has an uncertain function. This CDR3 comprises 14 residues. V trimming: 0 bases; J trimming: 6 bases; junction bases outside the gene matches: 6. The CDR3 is CARSLDAGDFEQYF. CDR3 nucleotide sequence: TGTGCCAGAAGCTTGGACGCGGGAGACTTCGAGCAGTACTTC.

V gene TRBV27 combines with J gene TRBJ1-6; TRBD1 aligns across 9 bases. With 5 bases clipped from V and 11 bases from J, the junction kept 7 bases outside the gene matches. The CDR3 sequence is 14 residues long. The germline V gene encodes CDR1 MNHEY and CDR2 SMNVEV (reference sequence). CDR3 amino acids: CASSQDRGGPPLHF. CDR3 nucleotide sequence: TGTGCCAGCAGTCAGGACAGGGGCGGCCCACCCCTCCACTTT.

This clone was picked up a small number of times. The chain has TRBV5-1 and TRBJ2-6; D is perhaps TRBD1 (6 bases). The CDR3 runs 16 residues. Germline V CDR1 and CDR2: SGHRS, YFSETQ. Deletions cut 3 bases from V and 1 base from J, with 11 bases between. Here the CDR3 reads CASSSRQVSGANVLTF. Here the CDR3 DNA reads TGCGCCAGCAGCTCCCGACAGGTATCTGGGGCCAACGTCCTGACTTTC.

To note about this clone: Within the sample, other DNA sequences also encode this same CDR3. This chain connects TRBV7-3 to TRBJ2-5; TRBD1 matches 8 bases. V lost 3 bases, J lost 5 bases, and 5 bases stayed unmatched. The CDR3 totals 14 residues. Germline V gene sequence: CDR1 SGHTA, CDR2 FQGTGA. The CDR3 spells CASSFGQGRETQYF. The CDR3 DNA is TGTGCCAGCAGCTTCGGACAGGGTCGGGAGACCCAGTACTTC.

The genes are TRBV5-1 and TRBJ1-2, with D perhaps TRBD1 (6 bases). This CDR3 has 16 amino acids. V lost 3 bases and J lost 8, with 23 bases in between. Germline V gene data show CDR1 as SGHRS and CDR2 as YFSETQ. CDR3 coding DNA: TGCGCCAGCAGCTCTGACAGGCCTGCGCCCCTGGGGGGCTACACCTTC. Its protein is CASSSDRPAPLGGYTF.

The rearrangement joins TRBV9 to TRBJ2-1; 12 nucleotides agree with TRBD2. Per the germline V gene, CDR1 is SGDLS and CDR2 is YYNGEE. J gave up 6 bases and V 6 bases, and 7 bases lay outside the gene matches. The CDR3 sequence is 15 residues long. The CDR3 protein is CASNFGLAGSNEQFF. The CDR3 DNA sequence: TGTGCCAGCAATTTTGGACTAGCGGGAAGCAATGAGCAGTTCTTC.

Written as DNA, the CDR3 is TGTGCCAGCAGTTTCCCCCGACTAGCGGGCTACCAAGAGACCCAGTACTTC. It is translated as CASSFPRLAGYQETQYF. J is TRBJ2-5 and V is TRBV28; TRBD2 agrees at 10 bases. Germline CDR1 is MDHEN and CDR2 is SYDVKM. J gave up 0 bases and V 3 bases, and 7 bases lay outside the gene matches. The CDR3 consists of 17 residues.

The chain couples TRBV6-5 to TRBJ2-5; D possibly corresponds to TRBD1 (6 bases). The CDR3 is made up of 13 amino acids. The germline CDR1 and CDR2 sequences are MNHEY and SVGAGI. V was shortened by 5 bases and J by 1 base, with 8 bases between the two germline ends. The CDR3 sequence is CASSNRAQETQYF. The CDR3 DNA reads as TGTGCCAGCAGTAACAGGGCCCAAGAGACCCAGTACTTC.

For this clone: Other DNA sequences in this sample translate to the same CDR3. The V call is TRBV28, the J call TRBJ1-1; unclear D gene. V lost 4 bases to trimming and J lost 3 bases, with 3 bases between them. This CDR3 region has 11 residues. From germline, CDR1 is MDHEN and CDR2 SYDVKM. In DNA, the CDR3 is TGTGCCAGCAGTTCTTACACTGAAGCTTTCTTT. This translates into CASSSYTEAFF.

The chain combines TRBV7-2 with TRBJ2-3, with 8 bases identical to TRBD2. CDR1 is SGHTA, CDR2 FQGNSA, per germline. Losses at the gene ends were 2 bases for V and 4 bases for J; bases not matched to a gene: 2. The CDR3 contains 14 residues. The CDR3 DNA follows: TGTGCCAGCAGCTTATCGGGAGGGCCAGATACGCAGTATTTT. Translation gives CASSLSGGPDTQYF.